The 23 T cell receptor beta chains below all came from one sample that was sequenced in a study of T cells in Graves' hyperthyroidism and ophthalmopathy. There were TCR beta CDR3 regions amplified from RNA transcripts. The TCR CDR3 first-round RT-PCR relied on the HTBI primer set. TCRdb reanalysed the multiplex PCR reads using MiXCR and keeps one entry per CDR3 protein. The sample includes a few hundred thousand distinct CDR3 sequences, approximately 22% of them seen just once. Sequences were obtained from blood. These receptors originate from a woman in her seventies with Graves' ophthalmopathy.

The chain combines TRBV6-2 or TRBV6-3 with TRBJ2-7; possibly TRBD2 for D (5 bases). Germline V gene sequence: CDR1 MNHEY, CDR2 SVGEGT. This CDR3 spans 14 amino acids. V lost 0 bases, J lost 3 bases, and 9 bases lay in between. CDR3 sequence (DNA): TGTGCCAGCAGTTACTCTAGCGCACTCTACGAGCAGTACTTC. Protein: CASSYSSALYEQYF.

This chain joins TRBV10-3 and TRBJ1-1; 7 bases match TRBD1. The CDR3 extends over 13 amino acids. The V gene end was trimmed by 7 bases and the J gene end by 4 bases; junction bases not matched to a gene: 6. Germline assignment: CDR1 ENHRY and CDR2 SYGVKD. CDR3 DNA: TGTGCCATCACCGCCCGGGACAGCACTGAAGCTTTCTTT. Its protein product is CAITARDSTEAFF.

As DNA, the CDR3 is TGTGCCAGCAGCCTAGCCACGTGGCAGGTGGTGGGTGGGAACACTGAAGCTTTCTTT. This codes for CASSLATWQVVGGNTEAFF. The V gene is TRBV6-1, the J gene TRBJ1-1; D not resolved. V gave up 6 bases and J gave up 1 base, with 27 bases separating them. The length of the CDR3 is 19 residues. CDR1 is MNHNS and CDR2 is SASEGT in the germline V gene.

This chain joins TRBV20-1 and TRBJ2-5; no clear D. The CDR3 extends over 13 amino acids. V was shortened by 0 bases and J by 2 bases, with 7 bases between the two germline ends. The germline CDR1 and CDR2 sequences are DFQATT and SNEGSKA (reference sequence). CDR3 sequence: CSARDHLQETQYF. The CDR3 nucleotides are TGCAGTGCTAGAGATCACCTTCAAGAGACCCAGTACTTC.

This clonotype was found many times. The J gene is TRBJ1-2, the V gene TRBV12-3 or TRBV12-4; D is undetermined. The V end lost 3 bases, the J end lost 6 bases, and 11 bases lay between the germline ends. The CDR3 consists of 13 residues. The CDR3 DNA reads TGTGCCAGCAGTTTTGGCCGTCGGGATGGCTACACCTTC. Translated, it gives CASSFGRRDGYTF.

V gene TRBV5-1 combines with J gene TRBJ2-2; perhaps TRBD1 as D (6 bases). This CDR3 comprises 14 residues. Trimming left V 4 bases short and J 8 bases short, with 15 bases between. Germline loops: CDR1 SGHRS, CDR2 YFSETQ. The CDR3 here is CASSPAQGKGELFF. CDR3 sequence (DNA): TGCGCCAGCAGCCCGGCGCAGGGGAAGGGGGAGCTGTTTTTT.

V is TRBV14 and J is TRBJ1-6, with D tentatively TRBD1 (6 bases). The CDR3 runs to 15 residues. Germline V gene sequence: CDR1 SGHDN, CDR2 FVKESK. V shed 4 bases and J shed 10 bases, with 17 bases lying between them. Written as DNA, the CDR3 is TGTGCCAGCAGCCCCGCCGGGACACTTTTGTCACCCCTCCACTTT. Translated: CASSPAGTLLSPLHF.

This clonotype was observed a few times. The chain couples TRBV5-4 to TRBJ1-1; D ambiguous. The CDR3 has 14 residues. Germline values: CDR1 SGHNT, CDR2 YYREEE (reference sequence). The V end lost 4 bases, the J end lost 3 bases, and 13 bases lay between the germline ends. CDR3 amino acids: CASSQERVDTEAFF. The CDR3 nucleotides are TGTGCCAGCAGCCAGGAGAGAGTTGACACTGAAGCTTTCTTT.

This clonotype was seen a few times. The chain employs TRBV28 and TRBJ2-7; 7 positions agree with TRBD1. Germline CDR1 MDHEN, CDR2 SYDVKM. The CDR3 loop spans 18 amino acids. Trimming cost V 2 bases and J 7 bases; bases outside gene matches: 20. This CDR3 is CASSLGSLDGAGGGEQYF. The CDR3 coding sequence is TGTGCCAGCAGTTTAGGGTCCCTGGACGGGGCAGGGGGTGGGGAGCAGTACTTC.

This clonotype was seen a few times. V usage is TRBV12-3 or TRBV12-4 and J usage is TRBJ2-1; D gene ambiguous. The CDR3 sequence is 11 residues long. V was shortened by 5 bases and J by 9 bases, with 8 bases between the two germline ends. CDR3 in amino acids: CASSVVGEQFF. In DNA form, the CDR3 reads TGTGCCAGCAGTGTTGTGGGTGAGCAGTTCTTC.

The table lists this clonotype with many counts. J is TRBJ1-3 and V is TRBV7-9; no clear D gene. V shed 4 bases and J shed 8 bases, with 6 bases lying between them. In germline, CDR1 is SEHNR, CDR2 FQNEAQ (reference sequence). The CDR3 extends over 11 amino acids. CDR3 region: CASSSRDTIYF. The CDR3 DNA follows: TGTGCCAGCAGCTCTAGGGACACCATATATTTT.

The chain combines TRBV29-1 with TRBJ2-1; 14 positions match TRBD2. V was pared by 7 bases and J by 5 bases, with 4 bases of the junction left unmatched. Germline loops: CDR1 SQVTM, CDR2 ANQGSEA. The CDR3 is 14 amino acids. CDR3 in amino acids: CSAWTSGRHNEQFF. The CDR3 DNA reads TGCAGCGCCTGGACTAGCGGGAGGCACAATGAGCAGTTCTTC.

This clonotype was observed many times. The V call is TRBV25-1, the J call TRBJ1-2, with D perhaps matching TRBD1 (6 bases). CDR3 length: 15 amino acids. Germline CDR1 reads MGHDK; CDR2 reads SYGVNS. Trimming removed 2 bases from V and 4 bases from J, with 14 bases in between. This CDR3 reads CASSETGQLIYGYTF. The CDR3 DNA is TGTGCCAGCAGTGAAACCGGACAGTTAATCTATGGCTACACCTTC.

A remark on this clonotype: Given a much more abundant clone one base away, this may be a read error. CDR3 coding DNA: TGTGCCAGCAGCACTTCGGCCACAGATACGCAGTATTTT. Amino acids: CASSTSATDTQYF. This chain joins TRBV11-3 and TRBJ2-3; the D is unclear. The CDR3 totals 13 residues. In germline, CDR1 is SGHNT, CDR2 YENEEA. V lost 5 bases to trimming and J lost 2 bases, with 8 bases between them. The full variable domain, completed using reference TRBV11-3 and TRBJ2-3, is EAGVVQSPRYKIIEKKQPVAFWCNPISGHNTLYWYLQNLGQGPELLIRYENEEAVDDSQLPKDRFSAERLKGVDSTLKIQPAELGDSAVYLCASSTSATDTQYFGPGTRLTVL.

V is TRBV3-1 and J is TRBJ2-1; D is perhaps TRBD1 (7 bases). Germline lookup yields CDR1 LGHDT and CDR2 YNNKEL (reference sequence). The CDR3 contains 15 residues. V lost 4 bases and J 3 bases, leaving 13 bases between the germline ends. CDR3 sequence reads: CASSPSGGGYNEQFF. DNA of the CDR3: TGTGCCAGCAGCCCGTCAGGGGGAGGCTACAATGAGCAGTTCTTC.

This clonotype showed up many times. The chain employs TRBV20-1 and TRBJ1-1; D is unclear. CDR3 length equals 13 residues. CDR1 and CDR2 from the germline V gene are DFQATT and SNEGSKA (reference sequence). V lost 0 bases and J lost 7, with 12 bases in between. CDR3 sequence: CSARDYGAGEAFF. DNA for the CDR3: TGCAGTGCTAGAGATTACGGAGCGGGTGAAGCTTTCTTT.

This chain connects TRBV6-1 to TRBJ1-2; D is possibly TRBD1 (5 bases). Germline CDR1 MNHNS, CDR2 SASEGT. The CDR3 extends over 15 amino acids. The germline V and J ends were trimmed by 4 bases and 2 bases, with 14 bases remaining between them. The chain's CDR3 is CASSASRWTNYGYTF. The CDR3 DNA sequence: TGTGCCAGCAGTGCATCCAGATGGACAAACTATGGCTACACCTTC.

This clonotype came up many times. The chain combines TRBV10-3 with TRBJ2-2; TRBD2 agrees at 9 bases. The CDR3 runs 15 residues. Germline V gene data show CDR1 as ENHRY and CDR2 as SYGVKD. The junction had 5 bases not matched to a gene; V was cut back by 2 bases and J by 7 bases. CDR3 DNA sequence: TGTGCCATCAGTGAGGGTAGCGGGAGAATCGGGGAGCTGTTTTTT. Protein sequence: CAISEGSGRIGELFF.

Many counts were recorded for this clonotype. One junction end does not reproduce the germline sequence, and a read error may be involved. V and J are TRBV12-3 or TRBV12-4 and TRBJ1-1; 7 nucleotides align to TRBD1. The CDR3 has 14 residues. The CDR3 is CASSGMDRNSEAFF. Written as DNA, the CDR3 is TGTGCCAGCAGTGGAATGGACAGGAACTCTGAAGCTTTCTTT.

This clonotype has ten or more counts. The genes are TRBV28 and TRBJ1-2, with 10 bases identical to TRBD1. The CDR3 spans 12 residues. Trimming cost V 9 bases and J 8 bases; bases outside gene matches: 6. Looked up from germline, CDR1 is MDHEN and CDR2 is SYDVKM. CDR3 nucleotide sequence: TGTGCCAGTCACGGGACAGGGGTCGGCTACACCTTC. Protein product: CASHGTGVGYTF.

The chain joins TRBV3-1 to TRBJ2-7; maybe TRBD2 (6 bases). CDR3 length: 17 amino acids. Germline CDR1 reads LGHDT; CDR2 reads YNNKEL (reference sequence). V gave up 4 bases and J gave up 3 bases, with 22 bases separating them. The CDR3 region is CASSLAGSFSRNYEQYF. CDR3 nucleotides: TGTGCCAGCAGCCTCGCGGGATCTTTTTCGAGGAACTACGAGCAGTACTTC.

This clonotype appeared a few times. The chain's CDR3 is CASRRGDRTSNYGYTF. DNA for the CDR3: TGTGCCAGCAGGAGGGGGGACAGGACATCGAACTATGGCTACACCTTC. The chain combines TRBV6-2 or TRBV6-3 with TRBJ1-2; 8 bases are a match to TRBD1. The CDR3 length is 16 residues. J gave up 2 bases and V 6 bases, and 11 bases lay outside the gene matches. CDR1 is MNHEY, CDR2 SVGEGT, per germline.

The chain is built from TRBV10-3 and TRBJ2-7; no definite D call. The V end was cut by 6 bases, the J end by 0 bases, with 12 bases between. The germline V gene has CDR1 ENHRY and CDR2 SYGVKD. CDR3 size: 14 residues. CDR3 sequence reads: CAISGRTSSYEQYF. In DNA form, the CDR3 reads TGTGCCATCAGCGGACGGACGAGCTCCTACGAGCAGTACTTC.